This note documents a single T cell receptor (beta chain) sequence. The sample comes from a study of T-cell reconstitution after alpha-beta-depleted transplantation in children. CDR1 and CDR2 (germline): DFQATT, SNEGSKA (reference sequence). With V trimmed by 0 bases and J by 7 bases, 13 bases remained unmatched. The CDR3 has 16 residues. The library targeted TCRbeta and was prepared with unique molecular identifiers. TCRdb used MiXCR to reprocess the PCR reads, holding one entry per CDR3 protein. The table shows fewer than 400,000 distinct CDR3 sequences, with about a fifth occurring only once. Source: PBMCs from the stem cell graft donor, taken from the stem cell graft. This sequence joins TRBV20-1 and TRBJ1-1; 8 nucleotides line up with TRBD1. This clonotype was sampled from a human donor who donated a stem cell graft to a child with acute myeloid leukemia. CDR3 protein: CSARDRARGQNHEAFF. CDR3 nucleotides: TGCAGTGCTAGAGATCGGGCCAGGGGGCAAAATCATGAAGCTTTCTTT.